Below, one T cell receptor beta chain is given with its context. Its antigen is currently not known. The sample holds no much larger clone one base away, and base qualities are not on file. This sample is part of a study of blood T cell repertoires in COVID-19 (dated by TCRdb to between 2020 and 2021). Looking at the study overall: Samples from collaborators originated in the United States, Italy and Spain and spanned both the acute and convalescent phases of COVID-19. The samples were drawn from the first 160 participants of the ongoing ImmuneRACE study and from 1,200 or so subjects provided by 6 global collaborators. The dataset comprised deeply sampled blood TCRbeta repertoires from subjects exposed to, actively infected with, or recovered from COVID-19. The prospective study material was composed of cDNA or gDNA derived from T cells, B-cell-depleted T cells, or PBMCs. A de-identified subject ID, COVID-19 status, age in years and sex were almost always included in the sample metadata. Where HLA class I and class II types were available, the types were taken from metadata supplied by the sample provider, not from assay-based typing. The repertoires were released in a freely available public database intended as a resource for research on the immune response to SARS-CoV-2.

Results the study describes overall, beyond this receptor: The quantity of clinical and demographic metadata differed by source and by participant and was supplied without curation.

The immunoSEQ Assay, a bias-controlled multiplex PCR, was used to amplify TCRbeta CDR3 regions from genomic DNA. From the authors' description of their analysis: The number of nucleated cells in each sample was estimated from the amplification of reference gene primers within the assay. Sequence reads were collapsed and filtered to measure the absolute abundance of every unique TCRbeta CDR3 rearrangement. For each sample, productive Simpson clonality was calculated as the square root of Simpson's diversity index across productive rearrangements. The clones in this table, taken by TCRdb from immuneACCESS, are in-frame only. Not every clone is retained; where verified, under half of the shortfall comes from an unresolved V gene, and the cause of the rest is unknown. Clone size and the V and J calls come from that table; the DNA yielded D and trimming. This sample comprises 160,000 or so clones, 75% to 85% of them detected only once. The biggest ten clones account for roughly 15% of the sample.

Participants in the prospective study were aged 18 to 89 years, lived in about two dozen United States geographic areas, and enrolled through a virtual design. Cohort assignment in the prospective study relied on participant-reported clinical history from a screening survey and a study questionnaire. Recovered participants in ImmuneRACE Cohort 3 were defined by two consecutive negative NP/OP PCR tests, clearance by a healthcare professional, or resolution of symptoms. In the prospective study, whole blood, serum and a nasopharyngeal or oropharyngeal swab were collected from each participant by mobile phlebotomists. Participants in the prospective study had the option to provide additional blood draws and questionnaires over a 2-month period. Prospective study blood samples were shipped either frozen or at room temperature before DNA extraction. Looking up the germline V gene yields CDR1 MDHEN and CDR2 SYDVKM. There are 14 amino acids in the CDR3, from cysteine to phenylalanine inclusive. Only the CDR3 portion is preserved as DNA: 42 bases, with reading frame beginning at the first base. Trimming takes 6 bases from V and 7 bases from J, and the germline ends sit 13 bases apart.

This sequence originates from a man in his fifties or sixties who had recovered from COVID-19. The sequenced sample was PBMCs or T cells enriched from blood (not recorded which). The chain uses TRBV28 and TRBJ1-6; a tentative D match to TRBD1 spans 6 bases. The nucleotide sequence is given as TGTGCCAGCAGGATAACAGGGCCCAATTCACCCCTCCACTTT. This encodes CASRITGPNSPLHF.